What follows is one TCR beta chain and its context. Its antigen is undetermined. This table comes from immunoSEQ multiplex PCR, and its TCRdb copy is limited to in-frame clones, with some not included. The profile covers about 350,000 clones, with about 91% appearing a single time and 3.9% taken by the ten largest. This specimen comes from a study of Ad26.COV2.S vaccination and SARS-CoV-2 variants. Whole-study findings and limits: Marked by substantial breadth, spike-specific CD8+ and CD4+ T cell responses were reportedly seen after vaccination. Vaccinees displayed broader spike-specific TCR repertoires than placebo recipients.

CDR1 is MGHRA, CDR2 YSYEKL, per germline. V shed 0 bases and J shed 4 bases, with 9 bases lying between them. The CDR3 extends over 15 amino acids. The TCR originated in a human donor who had recovered from COVID-19. The rearrangement uses TRBV4-1 and TRBJ2-2, with D unresolved. Sequences were derived from peripheral blood, sampled after recovery from COVID-19. This CDR3 reads CASSQDFRSTGELFF. DNA for the CDR3: TGCGCCAGCAGCCAAGATTTCCGTTCCACCGGGGAGCTGTTTTTT.